These 30 T cell receptor beta chains share one sample of origin, sequenced in a study of T cells in Graves' hyperthyroidism and ophthalmopathy. TCR beta CDR3 region amplification was performed from RNA transcripts. HTBI primers were employed in a first-round RT-PCR of the TCR CDR3. TCRdb used MiXCR to reprocess the multiplex PCR reads, holding one entry per CDR3 protein. Of about 560,000 distinct CDR3 sequences in the sample, 16% are singletons; the top ten hold under 20%. The sample comprised blood. All receptors derive from a woman aged 18-30 years with Graves' hyperthyroidism.

In its sample, this clonotype was seen a few times. This chain uses TRBV29-1 with TRBJ1-1; 7 bases are shared with TRBD1. This CDR3 region has 14 residues. The germline V gene has CDR1 SQVTM and CDR2 ANQGSEA. Losses at the gene ends were 6 bases for V and 4 bases for J; bases not matched to a gene: 11. CDR3 region: CSVDETGLITEAFF. CDR3 nucleotides: TGCAGCGTCGACGAGACAGGGTTAATCACTGAAGCTTTCTTT.

This chain links TRBV5-1 with TRBJ1-2, with a tentative D call TRBD1 (6 bases). The CDR3 has 15 residues. Germline-derived CDR1 and CDR2 are SGHRS and YFSETQ. Trimming pared 0 bases from V and 8 bases from J, leaving 17 bases between. The CDR3 sequence: CASSLVPRGLRGYTF. In DNA, the CDR3 is TGCGCCAGCAGCTTGGTTCCCAGGGGATTGCGGGGCTACACCTTC.

This clonotype was seen repeatedly, ten times or more. The chain is built from TRBV20-1 and TRBJ2-7, with D possibly matching TRBD1 (5 bases). From germline, CDR1 is DFQATT and CDR2 SNEGSKA (reference sequence). The CDR3 has 13 residues. Trimming took off 5 bases at V and 0 bases at J, with 11 bases between the two ends. The CDR3 spells CSAQGHSSYEQYF. Written as DNA, the CDR3 is TGCAGTGCTCAAGGACATAGCTCCTACGAGCAGTACTTC.

Note on this clonotype: Since no conserved phenylalanine or tryptophan closes the CDR3, a read error is the likely cause. The V gene is TRBV19, the J gene TRBJ1-5; D call uncertain. Per the germline V gene, CDR1 is LNHDA and CDR2 is SQIVND (reference sequence). V shed 3 bases and J shed 3 bases, with 15 bases lying between them. The CDR3 extends over 16 amino acids. CDR3 sequence (DNA): TGTGCCAGTAGTATCTCCATTGGACGGAACAATCAGCCCCAGCATCTT. Translating it yields CASSISIGRNNQPQHL.

This clonotype was seen ten or more times. The chain couples TRBV12-3 or TRBV12-4 to TRBJ2-1; 8 nucleotides line up with TRBD1. V trimming: 5 bases; J trimming: 3 bases; junction bases outside the gene matches: 6. The CDR3 has 15 amino acids. The CDR3 loop is CASSRDRGIYNEQFF. CDR3 nucleotide sequence: TGTGCCAGCAGTCGCGACAGGGGTATCTACAATGAGCAGTTCTTC.

This chain uses TRBV5-1 with TRBJ2-1; TRBD2 aligns across 14 bases. The germline V gene has CDR1 SGHRS and CDR2 YFSETQ. This CDR3 spans 16 amino acids. J lost 9 bases, V lost 4 bases, and 9 bases had no gene match. The CDR3 region has the DNA TGCGCCAGCAGCACTATGACTAGCGGGAGGGTCAGTGAGCAGTTCTTC. Residues: CASSTMTSGRVSEQFF.

This clonotype was seen just once. The V and J genes are TRBV6-2 or TRBV6-3 and TRBJ2-1; TRBD1 aligns across 10 bases. The trim removed 10 bases at V and 9 bases at J, leaving 18 bases unmatched. CDR1 is MNHEY, CDR2 SVGEGT, per germline. The CDR3 consists of 16 residues. CDR3 amino acids: CATCGGGTGDVREQFF. The CDR3 coding sequence is TGTGCCACCTGCGGAGGGGGGACAGGGGATGTCCGTGAGCAGTTCTTC.

There are many counts of this clonotype. The chain has TRBV7-2 and TRBJ2-1; tentatively, D is TRBD2 (7 bases). CDR1 and CDR2 (germline): SGHTA, FQGNSA. The germline V and J ends were trimmed by 1 base and 7 bases, with 14 bases remaining between them. The CDR3 is made up of 15 amino acids. The DNA for the CDR3 is TGTGCCAGCAGCTTAGGGGGGGGGCTTATAAATGAGCAGTTCTTC. It yields the protein CASSLGGGLINEQFF.

This chain joins TRBV10-2 and TRBJ2-2, with 7 bases identical to TRBD1. Germline CDR1 reads WSHSY; CDR2 reads SAAADI. The V gene end was trimmed by 0 bases and the J gene end by 4 bases; junction bases not matched to a gene: 8. This CDR3 has 17 residues. In nucleotides, the CDR3 is TGCGCCAGCAGTGAGTCGAAGAGGGGGCTGGGCACCGGGGAGCTGTTTTTT. Translated: CASSESKRGLGTGELFF.

This clonotype occurred many times. The genes are TRBV24-1 and TRBJ1-2; 8 positions match TRBD1. Germline lookup yields CDR1 KGHDR and CDR2 SFDVKD. V shed 3 bases, J shed 5 bases, and the junction held 10 bases outside the gene matches. The CDR3 covers 16 residues. In DNA, the CDR3 is TGTGCCACCAGTGATGGGGGACGGACAGGGATGTATGGCTACACCTTC. Its translation is CATSDGGRTGMYGYTF.

This clonotype was seen more than once but under ten times. This sequence joins TRBV27 and TRBJ2-1, with D unresolved. V was shortened by 7 bases and J by 6 bases, with 13 bases between the two germline ends. The CDR3 has 13 amino acids. In germline, CDR1 is MNHEY, CDR2 SMNVEV (reference sequence). The CDR3 DNA sequence: TGTGCCAGCACTCCTGGACGGATCAATGAGCAGTTCTTC. It yields the protein CASTPGRINEQFF.

This clonotype has ten or more counts. The chain employs TRBV28 and TRBJ2-5; the match to TRBD2 covers 11 bases. This CDR3 comprises 15 residues. Germline V lookup: CDR1 MDHEN, CDR2 SYDVKM. Trimming took 2 bases from V and 4 from J; bases not matched to a gene: 3. CDR3 protein: CASSLGTSGTETQYF. CDR3 bases: TGTGCCAGCAGTTTAGGGACTAGCGGCACAGAGACCCAGTACTTC.

The J gene is TRBJ2-3, the V gene TRBV6-1; 13 nucleotides agree with TRBD2. This CDR3 region has 16 residues. Germline V gene lookup returns CDR1 MNHNS and CDR2 SASEGT. Trimming removed 6 bases from V and 1 base from J; junction bases left unmatched: 4. In DNA form, the CDR3 reads TGTGCCAGCAGGGATGGACTAGCGGGAGGCACAGATACGCAGTATTTT. It codes for CASRDGLAGGTDTQYF.

This clonotype has at least ten counts. The rearrangement links TRBV20-1 to TRBJ2-3; D uncertain. The CDR3 is made up of 11 amino acids. V was trimmed by 5 bases and J by 4 bases, leaving 7 bases between them. Per the germline V gene, CDR1 is DFQATT and CDR2 is SNEGSKA (reference sequence). Here the CDR3 DNA reads TGCAGTGCTGCAACAGCAGATACGCAGTATTTT. Translated, it gives CSAATADTQYF.

This clonotype appeared many times. The chain joins TRBV20-1 to TRBJ2-7; D remains unclear. Trimming stripped 3 bases from V and 0 bases from J, with 9 bases between. The CDR3 runs to 13 residues. Germline loops: CDR1 DFQATT, CDR2 SNEGSKA (reference sequence). The CDR3 protein is CSASSVFSYEQYF. CDR3 in DNA: TGCAGTGCTAGTTCAGTCTTCTCCTACGAGCAGTACTTC.

The rearrangement joins TRBV3-1 to TRBJ2-3, with 7 bases lining up with TRBD2. The CDR3 is 15 amino acids. Unmatched junction bases numbered 4, after V lost 0 bases and J lost 4 bases. From germline, CDR1 is LGHDT and CDR2 YNNKEL (reference sequence). CDR3 in amino acids: CASSQDWGRADTQYF. The CDR3 coding sequence is TGTGCCAGCAGCCAAGATTGGGGGAGGGCAGATACGCAGTATTTT.

Remarks on this clonotype: Its ends do not fully match the called genes, so a read error is possible. V and J are TRBV11-2 and TRBJ2-1; 8 nucleotides line up with TRBD2. The length of the CDR3 is 16 residues. Germline V gene sequence: CDR1 SGHAT, CDR2 FQNNGV. The CDR3 protein is CASSLPGTRGTNEQLF. Written as DNA, the CDR3 is TGTGCCAGCAGCTTACCCGGGACTAGGGGTACGAATGAGCAGCTCTTC.

The chain joins TRBV27 to TRBJ1-2; D unresolved. Trimming left V 1 base short and J 7 bases short, with 10 bases between. The CDR3 runs 13 residues. Germline values: CDR1 MNHEY, CDR2 SMNVEV (reference sequence). The chain's CDR3 is CASSLFRGIGYTF. Here the CDR3 DNA reads TGTGCCAGCAGTTTATTTAGAGGGATTGGCTACACCTTC.

This rearrangement joins TRBV6-1 to TRBJ2-1, with TRBD1 identical over 12 bases. CDR1 is MNHNS, CDR2 SASEGT, per germline. The CDR3 sequence is 17 residues long. Germline trimming cut 0 bases from V and 6 bases from J; bases unmatched to any gene: 6. CDR3 sequence reads: CASSEAEGDRGLNEQFF. The CDR3 DNA follows: TGTGCCAGCAGTGAAGCGGAGGGGGACAGGGGGCTCAATGAGCAGTTCTTC.

In this sample, this clonotype turned up many times. J is TRBJ2-1 and V is TRBV4-2; D is unresolved. Germline V gives CDR1 LGHNA, CDR2 YNFKEQ. Trimming pared 1 base from V and 9 bases from J, leaving 16 bases between. This CDR3 spans 15 amino acids. In DNA form, the CDR3 reads TGTGCCAGCAGCCAAGGTAAACAACCCGGTCCTGAGCAGTTCTTC. This sequence encodes CASSQGKQPGPEQFF.

This clonotype was observed a handful of times. The chain links TRBV12-3 or TRBV12-4 to TRBJ2-3, with a possible D match to TRBD2 (6 bases). The CDR3 extends over 14 amino acids. V gave up 7 bases and J gave up 2 bases, with 13 bases separating them. Here the CDR3 reads CASNSGLVTDTQYF. CDR3 in DNA: TGTGCCAGCAATTCGGGACTTGTCACAGATACGCAGTATTTT.

The rearrangement joins TRBV28 to TRBJ1-3; no definite D call. The CDR3 consists of 18 residues. The germline V gene has CDR1 MDHEN and CDR2 SYDVKM. Trimming stripped 4 bases from V and 4 bases from J, with 23 bases between. CDR3 amino acids: CASSSKSNLRGKGNTIYF. The DNA for the CDR3 is TGTGCCAGCAGTTCGAAATCCAACCTCCGCGGGAAAGGAAACACCATATATTTT. Using reference TRBV28 and TRBJ1-3 for the parts outside the CDR3, the full variable domain is DVKVTQSSRYLVKRTGEKVFLECVQDMDHENMFWYRQDPGLGLRLIYFSYDVKMKEKGDIPEGYSVSREKKERFSLILESASTNQTSMYLCASSSKSNLRGKGNTIYFGEGSWLTVV.

This clonotype has ten or more counts. This chain uses TRBV2 with TRBJ2-5; the D gene could be TRBD1 or TRBD2 (5 bases each). This CDR3 contains 15 residues. Trimming pared 4 bases from V and 5 bases from J, leaving 17 bases between. Germline assignment: CDR1 SNHLY and CDR2 FYNNEI. The CDR3 nucleotides read TGTGCCAGCAGTGCCTCCCGGGTCTGGGGGGAGACCCAGTACTTC. Translated: CASSASRVWGETQYF. Full variable domain (outside the CDR3, taken from reference TRBV2 and TRBJ2-5): EPEVTQTPSHQVTQMGQEVILRCVPISNHLYFYWYRQILGQKVEFLVSFYNNEISEKSEIFDDQFSVERPDGSNFTLKIRSTKLEDSAMYFCASSASRVWGETQYFGPGTRLLVL.

The V call is TRBV10-2, the J call TRBJ2-5; possibly TRBD2 for D (5 bases). Between the trimmed V and J ends, which lost 7 bases and 2 bases, there was a span of 14 bases. The CDR3 consists of 14 residues. Germline loops: CDR1 WSHSY, CDR2 SAAADI. Here the CDR3 reads CASTLSGEQETQYF. The CDR3 nucleotides read TGCGCCAGCACCCTAAGCGGAGAACAAGAGACCCAGTACTTC.

The chain recombines TRBV6-1 with TRBJ2-7; TRBD2 might be the D (6 bases). Germline CDR1 reads MNHNS; CDR2 reads SASEGT. The V end was cut by 10 bases, the J end by 0 bases, with 16 bases between. The CDR3 has 14 amino acids. CDR3 region: CATGRGGGSYEQYF. Written as DNA, the CDR3 is TGTGCCACCGGGCGGGGCGGTGGCTCCTACGAGCAGTACTTC.

This clonotype came up a few times. This chain uses TRBV29-1 with TRBJ2-1, with 7 bases lining up with TRBD2. V trimming: 4 bases; J trimming: 1 base; junction bases outside the gene matches: 16. Germline V gives CDR1 SQVTM, CDR2 ANQGSEA. The CDR3 has 18 residues. The CDR3 loop is CSVGGGDFPRLSYNEQFF. The CDR3 region has the DNA TGCAGCGTTGGGGGGGGGGACTTCCCTAGACTTTCCTACAATGAGCAGTTCTTC.

This clonotype was picked up many times. CDR3 coding DNA: TGTGCCAGCAGCTCGGGGGGGAGTGAAGCTTTCTTT. Its translation is CASSSGGSEAFF. V usage is TRBV5-6 and J usage is TRBJ1-1; D may be TRBD1 (5 bases). V was shortened by 3 bases and J by 7 bases, with 10 bases between the two germline ends. The CDR3 is 12 residues long. Germline CDR1 is SGHDT and CDR2 is YYEEEE.

At least ten counts were recorded for this clonotype. The chain has TRBV6-1 and TRBJ1-6, with D possibly matching TRBD1 (5 bases). This CDR3 contains 19 residues. Germline-derived CDR1 and CDR2 are MNHNS and SASEGT. The ends were cut back, 7 bases at V and 0 bases at J, with 22 bases in the middle. The CDR3 DNA reads as TGTGCCAGCACCTACGACCGGGGCAGCCCATACTCCTATAATTCACCCCTCCACTTT. Its translation is CASTYDRGSPYSYNSPLHF.

This clonotype was found a few times. This chain connects TRBV11-3 to TRBJ2-7; 9 bases map to TRBD1. CDR3 length: 14 amino acids. From germline, CDR1 is SGHNT and CDR2 YENEEA. V was pared by 6 bases and J by 1 base, with 4 bases of the junction left unmatched. CDR3 region: CASRTTGGSYEQYF. The CDR3 coding sequence is TGTGCCAGCAGGACGACAGGGGGATCCTACGAGCAGTACTTC.

This clonotype has a count of ten or more. The rearrangement uses TRBV7-2 and TRBJ1-2; 7 nucleotides agree with TRBD1. This CDR3 has 14 residues. Germline assignment: CDR1 SGHTA and CDR2 FQGNSA. The J segment lost 8 bases and the V segment lost 5 bases, leaving 11 bases of the junction unmatched. CDR3 coding DNA: TGTGCCAGCAGCCCAGAAACGACAGGGTGGGGCTACACCTTC. Protein product: CASSPETTGWGYTF.